This entry is about one T cell receptor (beta chain). TCRdb's table, derived via immunoSEQ multiplex PCR, lists solely in-frame clones and lacks some. The data hold some 170,000 clones, with about 72% observed a single time. This sample is part of a study of blood T cell repertoires in COVID-19. Whole-study context: PBMCs, B-cell-depleted T cells, or T cells were the source of the cDNA or gDNA that made up the material.

The CDR3 is 15 residues long. Germline-derived CDR1 and CDR2 are SGHTA and FQGNSA. The V end lost 2 bases, the J end lost 4 bases, and 14 bases lay between the germline ends. Individuals drawn from 20 to 30 US areas were about 18 to 95 years old. Participants' reported clinical history set cohort assignment. The sequence was collected from a woman aged 45-60 years who had recovered from COVID-19. V and J are TRBV7-2 and TRBJ1-2; D remains ambiguous. The sample taken for sequencing was PBMCs or T cells enriched from blood (not recorded which). CDR3 coding DNA: TGTGCCAGCAGCTTAACCGGCAGCCAGGCCTATGGCTACACCTTC. This translates into CASSLTGSQAYGYTF.